This entry lists 2 T cell receptor beta chains sequenced from one sample in a study of cytomegalovirus exposure and HLA in healthy donors. The PCR used 60 Vbeta and 13 Jbeta primers. Sequencing used immunoSEQ multiplex PCR; TCRdb keeps in-frame clones, though not all of them. The sample contains about 130,000 clones, approximately 78% of which appear only once. The sequencing sample was made of PBMCs. The receptors were sampled from a man aged 40-49 years in good health and CMV-seronegative.

This clone was counted many times. The chain couples TRBV27 to TRBJ1-6; TRBD1 matches at 7 bases. V shed 2 bases and J 9 bases; nucleotides not matched to a gene: 7. This CDR3 contains 15 residues. Germline CDR1 reads MNHEY; CDR2 reads SMNVEV (reference sequence). CDR3 amino acids: CASSLGQGVSSPLHF. CDR3 DNA: TGTGCCAGCAGTTTAGGGCAGGGGGTATCTTCACCCCTCCACTTT.

Turning to this clone: One end of the junction varies from germline; a read error may be responsible. V gene TRBV7-9 combines with J gene TRBJ2-6, with TRBD1 matching over 8 bases. The CDR3 length is 18 residues. Germline V gives CDR1 SEHNR, CDR2 FQNEAQ (reference sequence). The DNA for the CDR3 is TGTGCCAGCAGCCCTGGACAGGGAAAGGCGTCTGGGGCCAACGGCCTGACTTTC. This codes for CASSPGQGKASGANGLTF.